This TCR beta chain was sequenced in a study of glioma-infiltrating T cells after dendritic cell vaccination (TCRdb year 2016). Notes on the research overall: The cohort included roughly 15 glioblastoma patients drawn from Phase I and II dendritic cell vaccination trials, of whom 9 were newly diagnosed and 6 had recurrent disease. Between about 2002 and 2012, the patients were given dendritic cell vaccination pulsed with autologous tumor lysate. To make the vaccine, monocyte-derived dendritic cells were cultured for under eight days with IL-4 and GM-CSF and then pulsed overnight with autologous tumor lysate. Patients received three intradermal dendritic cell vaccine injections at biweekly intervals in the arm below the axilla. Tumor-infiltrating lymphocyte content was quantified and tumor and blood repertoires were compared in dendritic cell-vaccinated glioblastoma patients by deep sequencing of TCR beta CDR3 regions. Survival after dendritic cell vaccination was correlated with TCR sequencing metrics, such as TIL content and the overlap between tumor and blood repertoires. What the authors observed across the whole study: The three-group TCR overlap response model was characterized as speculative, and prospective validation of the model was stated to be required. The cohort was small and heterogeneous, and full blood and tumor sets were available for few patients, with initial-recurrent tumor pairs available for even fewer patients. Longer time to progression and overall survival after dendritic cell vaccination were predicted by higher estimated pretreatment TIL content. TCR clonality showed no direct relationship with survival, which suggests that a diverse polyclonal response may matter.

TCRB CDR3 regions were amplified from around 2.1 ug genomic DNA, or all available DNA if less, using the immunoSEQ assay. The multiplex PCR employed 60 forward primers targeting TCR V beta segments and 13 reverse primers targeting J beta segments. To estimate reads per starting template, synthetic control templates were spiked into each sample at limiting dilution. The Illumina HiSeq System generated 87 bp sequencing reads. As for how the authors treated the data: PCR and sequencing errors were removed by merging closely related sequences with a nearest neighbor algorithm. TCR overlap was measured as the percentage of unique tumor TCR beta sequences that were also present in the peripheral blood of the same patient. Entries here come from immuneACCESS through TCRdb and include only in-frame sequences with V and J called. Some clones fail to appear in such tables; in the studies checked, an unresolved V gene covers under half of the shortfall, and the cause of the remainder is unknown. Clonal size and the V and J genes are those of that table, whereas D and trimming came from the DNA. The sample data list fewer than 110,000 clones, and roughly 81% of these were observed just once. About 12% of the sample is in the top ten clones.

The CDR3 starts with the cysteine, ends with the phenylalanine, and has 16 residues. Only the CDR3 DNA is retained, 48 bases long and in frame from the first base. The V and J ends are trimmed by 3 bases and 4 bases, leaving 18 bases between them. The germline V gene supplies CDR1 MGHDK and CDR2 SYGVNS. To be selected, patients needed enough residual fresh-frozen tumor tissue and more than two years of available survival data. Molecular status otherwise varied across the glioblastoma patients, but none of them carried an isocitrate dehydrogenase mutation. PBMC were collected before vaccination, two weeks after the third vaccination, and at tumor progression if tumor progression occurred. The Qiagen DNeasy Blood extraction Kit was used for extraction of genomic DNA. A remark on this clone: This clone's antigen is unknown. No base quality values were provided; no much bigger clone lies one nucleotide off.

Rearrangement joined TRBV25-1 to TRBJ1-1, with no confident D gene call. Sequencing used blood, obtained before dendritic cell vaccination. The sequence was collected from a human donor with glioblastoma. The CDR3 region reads CASSDYGSGGSTEAFF. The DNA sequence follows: TGTGCCAGCAGTGATTACGGATCGGGAGGGAGCACTGAAGCTTTCTTT.